What follows are 2 T cell receptor beta chains derived from one specimen sequenced in a study of blood T cells in healthy people across ages. Then a second PCR, running roughly 7 to 12 cycles, was carried out with a sample-barcoded 5' primer and a J-beta primer mix. One entry per CDR3 protein, called by TCRdb with MiXCR from the 5' RACE reads. The top ten clones hold around 0.75% of a sample with around 1,000,000 distinct CDR3 sequences, approximately 25% of them seen once. This sample also appeared in a second study, on T cells of mothers and their children.

The specimen was blood. The receptors originated from a girl aged 2 to 10 in good health.

This rearrangement joins TRBV29-1 to TRBJ1-2, with 10 positions matching TRBD1. The CDR3 is made up of 13 amino acids. The ends lost 5 bases at V and 2 bases at J; junction bases unmatched: 2. Per germline, CDR1 SQVTM and CDR2 ANQGSEA. The CDR3: CSVWTGGNYGYTF. For the CDR3, the DNA is TGCAGCGTTTGGACAGGGGGGAACTATGGCTACACCTTC.

This clonotype has a handful of counts. J is TRBJ2-7 and V is TRBV20-1, with 7 positions matching TRBD2. The CDR3 has 14 residues. The germline V gene has CDR1 DFQATT and CDR2 SNEGSKA (reference sequence). The J segment lost 2 bases and the V segment lost 5 bases, leaving 9 bases of the junction unmatched. The DNA of the CDR3 is TGCAGTGCTCCAAGACTAGCTCAAACCTACGAGCAGTACTTC. Amino acid sequence: CSAPRLAQTYEQYF.